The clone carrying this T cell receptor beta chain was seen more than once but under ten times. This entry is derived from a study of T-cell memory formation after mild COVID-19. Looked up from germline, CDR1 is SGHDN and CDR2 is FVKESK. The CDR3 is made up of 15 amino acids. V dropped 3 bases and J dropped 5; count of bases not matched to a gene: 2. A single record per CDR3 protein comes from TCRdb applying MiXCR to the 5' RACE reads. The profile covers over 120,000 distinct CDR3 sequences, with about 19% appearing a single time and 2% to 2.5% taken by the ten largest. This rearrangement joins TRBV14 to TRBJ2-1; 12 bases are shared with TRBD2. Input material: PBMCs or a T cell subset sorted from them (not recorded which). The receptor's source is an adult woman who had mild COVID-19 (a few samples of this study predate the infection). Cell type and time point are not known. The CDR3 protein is CASSQTSGSNNEQFF. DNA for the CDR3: TGTGCCAGCAGCCAGACTAGCGGGAGTAACAATGAGCAGTTCTTC.